Listed below are T cell receptor beta chains from one sample, sequenced in a study of low-dose radiotherapy and immunotherapy resistance in tumors. A single record per CDR3 protein comes from TCRdb applying MiXCR to the reads. The sample carries 60,000 to 90,000 distinct CDR3 sequences, around a third recorded once. The starting material was PBMCs, obtained before treatment. These receptors all stem from a female donor with ovarian cancer. Both conserved end residues are part of each CDR3. Each record gives: CDR3 DNA, CDR3 protein, D gene, J gene, V gene, clone size. A D gene is named only where the DNA matches it firmly. For some rows the clone size is stated as once, few or many, or as a class when expanded; others skip it.

CDR3 DNA: TGTGCCAGCAGCCTCGGACTAGCGAGTTACAATGAGCAGTTCTTC; CDR3 protein: CASSLGLASYNEQFF; D gene: TRBD2; J gene: TRBJ2-1; V gene: TRBV28; clone size: NA
CDR3 DNA: TGTGCCAGCAGCTTACAGGGTACACCGTCACGCGGGGAGCTGTTTTTT; CDR3 protein: CASSLQGTPSRGELFF; D gene: NA; J gene: TRBJ2-2; V gene: TRBV7-9; clone size: many
CDR3 DNA: TGTGCCAGCAGCTCTGCTAGCTCCTACAATGAGCAGTTCTTC; CDR3 protein: CASSSASSYNEQFF; D gene: NA; J gene: TRBJ2-1; V gene: TRBV5-5; clone size: few
CDR3 DNA: TGCAGCGTCTGGAGCTACGGGACAGACCATGGCTACACCTTC; CDR3 protein: CSVWSYGTDHGYTF; D gene: TRBD1; J gene: TRBJ1-2; V gene: TRBV29-1; clone size: many
CDR3 DNA: TGTGCCAGCAGCTTAGGTATGGGCAGCTACAATGAGCAGTTCTTC; CDR3 protein: CASSLGMGSYNEQFF; D gene: NA; J gene: TRBJ2-1; V gene: TRBV7-9; clone size: NA
CDR3 DNA: TGCGCCAGCAGCTTGACTAGGGGGGCCTCCTACAATGAGCAGTTCTTC; CDR3 protein: CASSLTRGASYNEQFF; D gene: NA; J gene: TRBJ2-1; V gene: TRBV5-1; clone size: NA
CDR3 DNA: TGCAGCGTTGGGAGCGGTCCGTCTACAGATACGCAGTATTTT; CDR3 protein: CSVGSGPSTDTQYF; D gene: NA; J gene: TRBJ2-3; V gene: TRBV29-1; clone size: many
CDR3 DNA: TGTGCCAGCAGCTTGCGACTCAGGGCTGGCTACACCTTC; CDR3 protein: CASSLRLRAGYTF; D gene: NA; J gene: TRBJ1-2; V gene: TRBV5-1; clone size: many
CDR3 DNA: TGCGCCAGCGGTACTAGCGACAGCTCCTACAATGAGCAGTTCTTC; CDR3 protein: CASGTSDSSYNEQFF; D gene: TRBD2; J gene: TRBJ2-1; V gene: TRBV5-1; clone size: many
CDR3 DNA: TGCAGCGCCGGACTGGCCAGCTCCTACAATGAGCAGTTCTTC; CDR3 protein: CSAGLASSYNEQFF; D gene: NA; J gene: TRBJ2-1; V gene: TRBV29-1; clone size: many
CDR3 DNA: TGTGCCACCAGTGATGGTTGGACTAGCGGGTTGAGCTCCTACGAGCAGTACTTC; CDR3 protein: CATSDGWTSGLSSYEQYF; D gene: TRBD2; J gene: TRBJ2-7; V gene: TRBV24-1; clone size: NA
CDR3 DNA: TGTGCCTCACGGGGGGACGAGGGGGCACCCCTCCACTTT; CDR3 protein: CASRGDEGAPLHF; D gene: NA; J gene: TRBJ1-6; V gene: TRBV30; clone size: many
CDR3 DNA: TGCGCCAGCGGAAGGGATGGCGCTGAAGCTTTCTTT; CDR3 protein: CASGRDGAEAFF; D gene: NA; J gene: TRBJ1-1; V gene: TRBV5-1; clone size: many
CDR3 DNA: TGTGCCTGGAGTCGCGGTGTGGGGCAGCCCCAGCATTTT; CDR3 protein: CAWSRGVGQPQHF; D gene: NA; J gene: TRBJ1-5; V gene: TRBV30; clone size: many
CDR3 DNA: TGTGCCAGCAGCTTGTCGGGGGCTGGGGAGACCCAGTACTTC; CDR3 protein: CASSLSGAGETQYF; D gene: NA; J gene: TRBJ2-5; V gene: TRBV5-4; clone size: many
CDR3 DNA: TGTGCCAGCAGCTTAACCGCCGGGGCCTCGGGCGGGGAGCTGTTTTTT; CDR3 protein: CASSLTAGASGGELFF; D gene: NA; J gene: TRBJ2-2; V gene: TRBV7-9; clone size: many
CDR3 DNA: TGTGCCAGCAGCTTACGTGTGACTAGCGGCAGCAATGAGCAGTTCTTC; CDR3 protein: CASSLRVTSGSNEQFF; D gene: TRBD2; J gene: TRBJ2-1; V gene: TRBV7-2; clone size: few
CDR3 DNA: TGTGCCAGCAGCTTCCGATCCGGTCTACCTGCGGGGGGAGGAGAGCAGTTCTTC; CDR3 protein: CASSFRSGLPAGGGEQFF; D gene: TRBD2; J gene: TRBJ2-1; V gene: TRBV7-8; clone size: NA
CDR3 DNA: TGCGCCAGCCGGCGGACAGGATCGAACACCGGGGAGCTGTTTTTT; CDR3 protein: CASRRTGSNTGELFF; D gene: TRBD1; J gene: TRBJ2-2; V gene: TRBV5-1; clone size: few
CDR3 DNA: TGTGCTAGTGGTTTGGTCACCGGGACTAGCGCTCTTGAGCAGTTCTTC; CDR3 protein: CASGLVTGTSALEQFF; D gene: TRBD2; J gene: TRBJ2-1; V gene: TRBV12-5; clone size: many
CDR3 DNA: TGCAGCGTTGAAAGGGGGGGCAGTCTAGGAGCAGATACGCAGTATTTT; CDR3 protein: CSVERGGSLGADTQYF; D gene: NA; J gene: TRBJ2-3; V gene: TRBV29-1; clone size: many
CDR3 DNA: TGTGCCAGCCAAACAGGCGGTACCGGGGAGCTGTTTTTT; CDR3 protein: CASQTGGTGELFF; D gene: NA; J gene: TRBJ2-2; V gene: TRBV6-1; clone size: NA
CDR3 DNA: TGTGCCAGCAGTCGACTGGGACAGAGGGTCCAAGAGACCCAGTACTTC; CDR3 protein: CASSRLGQRVQETQYF; D gene: TRBD1; J gene: TRBJ2-5; V gene: TRBV27; clone size: NA
CDR3 DNA: TGTGCCACTTCGGACAGGGAGAACACTGAAGCTTTCTTT; CDR3 protein: CATSDRENTEAFF; D gene: TRBD1; J gene: TRBJ1-1; V gene: TRBV6-2/TRBV6-3; clone size: NA
CDR3 DNA: TGCAGTGCAACCGGACAGGGCGATTCACCCCTCCACTTT; CDR3 protein: CSATGQGDSPLHF; D gene: TRBD1; J gene: TRBJ1-6; V gene: TRBV20-1; clone size: many
CDR3 DNA: TGCGCCAGCAGCTTGGGGGGACAAATGAACACTGAAGCTTTCTTT; CDR3 protein: CASSLGGQMNTEAFF; D gene: NA; J gene: TRBJ1-1; V gene: TRBV5-1; clone size: many
CDR3 DNA: TGTGCCAGCAGCCAAGATTTCGGGACCTACGAGCAGTACTTC; CDR3 protein: CASSQDFGTYEQYF; D gene: NA; J gene: TRBJ2-7; V gene: TRBV3-1; clone size: many
CDR3 DNA: TGTGCCAGCGCTTGGACAGGGGGCGACAAAAACATTCAGTACTTC; CDR3 protein: CASAWTGGDKNIQYF; D gene: TRBD1; J gene: TRBJ2-4; V gene: TRBV25-1; clone size: many
CDR3 DNA: TGTGCCAGCAGCTTAGATCGGACAGATACGCAGTATTTT; CDR3 protein: CASSLDRTDTQYF; D gene: NA; J gene: TRBJ2-3; V gene: TRBV11-2; clone size: NA
CDR3 DNA: TGTGCCAGCAGCTTGCTCGCTAGCGGCTTTGGGGCCAACGTCCTGACTTTC; CDR3 protein: CASSLLASGFGANVLTF; D gene: TRBD2; J gene: TRBJ2-6; V gene: TRBV5-6; clone size: few
CDR3 DNA: TGTGCCAGCAGCTTAGCAGGACTAGCGGGAGTTCTCAAGGACGAGCAGTACTTC; CDR3 protein: CASSLAGLAGVLKDEQYF; D gene: TRBD2; J gene: TRBJ2-7; V gene: TRBV11-2; clone size: many
CDR3 DNA: TGTGCCAGCAGGCTAGCCGGGACACCCGACACAGATACGCAGTATTTT; CDR3 protein: CASRLAGTPDTDTQYF; D gene: NA; J gene: TRBJ2-3; V gene: TRBV28; clone size: few
CDR3 DNA: TGTGCCAGCAGCTTAGCCCTGGACAGGGTGGCTTTCTTT; CDR3 protein: CASSLALDRVAFF; D gene: TRBD1; J gene: TRBJ1-1; V gene: TRBV7-2; clone size: many
CDR3 DNA: TGTGCCAGCAGCTTAAGCGGGAGGGCTGACAATGAGCAGTTCTTC; CDR3 protein: CASSLSGRADNEQFF; D gene: TRBD2; J gene: TRBJ2-1; V gene: TRBV7-2; clone size: many
CDR3 DNA: TGTGCCAGCAGCTCCTTCGTTGGGGGCCGCGGGGTCGGGGAGCTGTTTTTT; CDR3 protein: CASSSFVGGRGVGELFF; D gene: NA; J gene: TRBJ2-2; V gene: TRBV7-3; clone size: many
CDR3 DNA: TGTGCCAGCAGTTACTCGATAGGGTCTAGCGGTCAAGAGACCCAGTACTTC; CDR3 protein: CASSYSIGSSGQETQYF; D gene: TRBD2; J gene: TRBJ2-5; V gene: TRBV6-6; clone size: many
CDR3 DNA: TGTGCCAGCAGCGTAGGGGATGGGTCGGGCACAGATACGCAGTATTTT; CDR3 protein: CASSVGDGSGTDTQYF; D gene: NA; J gene: TRBJ2-3; V gene: TRBV9; clone size: NA
CDR3 DNA: TGCAGTGCTAGAGCCCAAGGCAAAAACATTCAGTACTTC; CDR3 protein: CSARAQGKNIQYF; D gene: NA; J gene: TRBJ2-4; V gene: TRBV20-1; clone size: many
CDR3 DNA: TGTGCCAGCAGTTTGGCCGGCCTGTACAATGAGCAGTTCTTC; CDR3 protein: CASSLAGLYNEQFF; D gene: NA; J gene: TRBJ2-1; V gene: TRBV28; clone size: NA
CDR3 DNA: TGCGCCAGCAGCCAGACAGGGTTGACTGAAGCTTTCTTT; CDR3 protein: CASSQTGLTEAFF; D gene: TRBD1; J gene: TRBJ1-1; V gene: TRBV5-1; clone size: once